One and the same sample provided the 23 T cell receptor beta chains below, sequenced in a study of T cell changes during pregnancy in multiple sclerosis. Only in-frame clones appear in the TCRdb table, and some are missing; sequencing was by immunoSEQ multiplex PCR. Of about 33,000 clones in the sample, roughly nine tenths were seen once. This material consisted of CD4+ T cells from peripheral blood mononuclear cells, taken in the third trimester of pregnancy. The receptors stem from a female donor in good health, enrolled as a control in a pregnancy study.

CDR3 coding DNA: TGTGCCAGCAGCCCAGGGGGGATAGAGACCCAGTACTTC. Its translation is CASSPGGIETQYF. J is TRBJ2-5 and V is TRBV9; D might be TRBD1 (7 bases). The CDR3 is made up of 13 amino acids. Per the germline V gene, CDR1 is SGDLS and CDR2 is YYNGEE. Trimming removed 4 bases at V and 4 bases at J, with 11 bases between.

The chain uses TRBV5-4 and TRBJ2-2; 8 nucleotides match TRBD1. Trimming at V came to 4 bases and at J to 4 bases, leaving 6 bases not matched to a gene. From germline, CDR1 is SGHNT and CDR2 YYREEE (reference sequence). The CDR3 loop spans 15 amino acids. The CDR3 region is CASSPDRASTGELFF. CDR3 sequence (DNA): TGTGCCAGCAGCCCGGACAGGGCTAGCACCGGGGAGCTGTTTTTT.

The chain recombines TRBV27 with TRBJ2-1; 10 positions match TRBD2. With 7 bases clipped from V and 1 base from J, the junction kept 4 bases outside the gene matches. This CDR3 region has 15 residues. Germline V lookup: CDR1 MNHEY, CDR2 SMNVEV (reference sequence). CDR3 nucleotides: TGTGCCAGCAAGATAGCGGGGGGTTCCTACAATGAGCAGTTCTTC. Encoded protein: CASKIAGGSYNEQFF.

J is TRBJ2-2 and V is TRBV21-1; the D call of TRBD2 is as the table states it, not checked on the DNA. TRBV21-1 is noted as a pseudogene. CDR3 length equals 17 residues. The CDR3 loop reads CASTCSWRVGSTGELFF. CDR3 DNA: TGTGCCAGCACGTGCAGTTGGAGGGTCGGAAGCACCGGGGAGCTGTTTTTT.

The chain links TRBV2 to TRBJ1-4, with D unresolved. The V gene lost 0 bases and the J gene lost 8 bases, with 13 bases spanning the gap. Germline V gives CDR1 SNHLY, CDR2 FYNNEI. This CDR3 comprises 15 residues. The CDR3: CASSEARSGEEKLFF. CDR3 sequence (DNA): TGTGCCAGCAGTGAAGCGCGGAGCGGGGAGGAAAAACTGTTTTTT.

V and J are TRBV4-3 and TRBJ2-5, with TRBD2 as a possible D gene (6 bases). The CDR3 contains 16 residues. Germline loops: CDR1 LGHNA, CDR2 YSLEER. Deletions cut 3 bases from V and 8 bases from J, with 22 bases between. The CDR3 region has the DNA TGCGCCAGCAGCCAGTCCTGGGGAGGACTTGGAGGTACCCAGTACTTC. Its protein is CASSQSWGGLGGTQYF.

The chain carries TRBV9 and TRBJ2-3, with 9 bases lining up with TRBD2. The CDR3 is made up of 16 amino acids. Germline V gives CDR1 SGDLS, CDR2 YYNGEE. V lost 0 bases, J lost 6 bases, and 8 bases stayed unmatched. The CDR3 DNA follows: TGTGCCAGCAGCGTAGGGCCTAGCGGGGTTGAGGATACGCAGTATTTT. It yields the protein CASSVGPSGVEDTQYF.

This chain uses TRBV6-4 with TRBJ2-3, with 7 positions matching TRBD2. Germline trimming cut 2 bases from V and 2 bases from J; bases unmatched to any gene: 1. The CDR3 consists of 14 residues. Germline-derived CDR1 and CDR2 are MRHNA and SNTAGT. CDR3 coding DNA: TGTGCCAGCAGTGACGGGGGGGACACAGATACGCAGTATTTT. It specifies CASSDGGDTDTQYF.

The CDR3 DNA reads TGCGCCAGCAGCTTAGCACGACAAACAGGGAAAGGTCAAGCTTTCTTT. Translated: CASSLARQTGKGQAFF. The chain employs TRBV5-1 and TRBJ1-1, with D possibly TRBD1 on 6 matching bases. V dropped 2 bases and J dropped 9 bases, with 23 bases sitting between them. The V gene's germline CDR1 is SGHRS and CDR2 YFSETQ. The CDR3 contains 16 residues.

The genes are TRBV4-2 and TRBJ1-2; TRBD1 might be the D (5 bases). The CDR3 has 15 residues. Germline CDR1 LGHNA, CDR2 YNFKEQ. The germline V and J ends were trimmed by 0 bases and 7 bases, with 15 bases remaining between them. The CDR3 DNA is TGTGCCAGCAGCCAAGATTGGGGCAGGGAAGGTGGCTACACCTTC. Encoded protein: CASSQDWGREGGYTF.

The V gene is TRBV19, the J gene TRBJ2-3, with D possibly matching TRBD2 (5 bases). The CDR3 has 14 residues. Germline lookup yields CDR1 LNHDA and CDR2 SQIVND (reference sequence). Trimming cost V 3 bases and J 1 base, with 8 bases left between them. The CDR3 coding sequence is TGTGCCAGTAGTATCTCGAGGGGCACAGATACGCAGTATTTT. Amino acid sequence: CASSISRGTDTQYF.

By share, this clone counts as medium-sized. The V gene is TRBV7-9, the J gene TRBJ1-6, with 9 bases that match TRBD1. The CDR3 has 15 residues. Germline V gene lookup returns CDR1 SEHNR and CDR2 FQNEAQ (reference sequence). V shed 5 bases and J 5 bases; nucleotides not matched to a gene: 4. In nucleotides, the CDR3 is TGTGCCAGCAGCCCCGGACAGGGGCATAATTCACCCCTCCACTTT. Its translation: CASSPGQGHNSPLHF.

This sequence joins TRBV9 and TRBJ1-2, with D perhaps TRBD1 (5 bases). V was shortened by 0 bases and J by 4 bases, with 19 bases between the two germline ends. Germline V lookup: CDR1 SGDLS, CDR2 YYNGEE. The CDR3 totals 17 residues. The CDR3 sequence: CASSVVSRVDVAYGYTF. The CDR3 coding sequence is TGTGCCAGCAGCGTAGTGTCCAGGGTCGACGTCGCCTATGGCTACACCTTC.

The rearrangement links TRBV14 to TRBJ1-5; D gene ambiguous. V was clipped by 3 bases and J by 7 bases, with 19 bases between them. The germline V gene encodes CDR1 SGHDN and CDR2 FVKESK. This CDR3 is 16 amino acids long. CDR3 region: CASSQGGRPRGQPQHF. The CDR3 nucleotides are TGTGCCAGCAGCCAGGGAGGCAGACCCCGAGGACAGCCCCAGCATTTT.

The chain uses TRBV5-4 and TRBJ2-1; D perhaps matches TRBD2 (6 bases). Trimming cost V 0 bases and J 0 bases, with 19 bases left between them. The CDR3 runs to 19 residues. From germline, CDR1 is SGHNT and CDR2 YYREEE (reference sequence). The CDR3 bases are TGTGCCAGCAGCTTGGAGGGGTGGAGGGAGGACCGCTCCTACAATGAGCAGTTCTTC. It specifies CASSLEGWREDRSYNEQFF.

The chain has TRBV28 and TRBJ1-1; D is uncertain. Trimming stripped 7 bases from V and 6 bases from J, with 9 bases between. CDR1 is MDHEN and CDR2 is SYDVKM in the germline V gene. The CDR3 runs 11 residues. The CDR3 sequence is CASKRRPEAFF. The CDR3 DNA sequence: TGTGCCAGCAAACGGCGGCCTGAAGCTTTCTTT.

CDR3 DNA: TGTGCCAGCTCTGCCCGACAGGGGGATGAGCAGTTCTTC. Its protein product is CASSARQGDEQFF. The chain has TRBV18 and TRBJ2-1; TRBD1 matches 9 bases. The V and J ends lost 6 bases and 8 bases, in that order; junction bases with no gene match: 5. Per germline, CDR1 KGHSH and CDR2 LQKENI. The CDR3 totals 13 residues. The variable domain in full, with the rest retrieved from reference TRBV18 and TRBJ2-1, is NAGVMQNPRHLVRRRGQEARLRCSPMKGHSHVYWYRQLPEEGLKFMVYLQKENIIDESGMPKERFSAEFPKEGPSILRIQQVVRGDSAAYFCASSARQGDEQFFGPGTRLTVL.

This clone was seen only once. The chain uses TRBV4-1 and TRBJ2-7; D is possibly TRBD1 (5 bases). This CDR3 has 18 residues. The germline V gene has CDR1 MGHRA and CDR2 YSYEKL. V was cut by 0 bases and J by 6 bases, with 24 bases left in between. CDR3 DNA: TGCGCCAGCAGCCAAGACTTTTCTTACAGGCAGGCGATGGGCGAGCAGTACTTC. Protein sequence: CASSQDFSYRQAMGEQYF.

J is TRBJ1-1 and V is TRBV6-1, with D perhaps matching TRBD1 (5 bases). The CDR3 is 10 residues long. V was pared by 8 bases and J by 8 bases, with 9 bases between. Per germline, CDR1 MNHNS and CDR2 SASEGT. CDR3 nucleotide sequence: TGTGCCAGCGGGCGACAGGAAGCTTTCTTT. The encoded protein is CASGRQEAFF.

The CDR3 region is CASSHLPPRGLRPTDTQYF. The CDR3 DNA reads TGCGCCAGCAGCCACCTGCCCCCGAGAGGCCTTCGGCCCACAGATACGCAGTATTTT. The rearrangement links TRBV4-3 to TRBJ2-3, with D unresolved. Germline loops: CDR1 LGHNA, CDR2 YSLEER. The length of the CDR3 is 19 residues. V shed 3 bases and J shed 2 bases, with 24 bases lying between them.

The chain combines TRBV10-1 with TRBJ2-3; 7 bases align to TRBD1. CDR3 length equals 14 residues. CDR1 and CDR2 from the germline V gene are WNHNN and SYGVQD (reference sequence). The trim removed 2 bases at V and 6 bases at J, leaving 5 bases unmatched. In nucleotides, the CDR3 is TGCGCCAGCAGTGAGACACAGGGGTCGGATACGCAGTATTTT. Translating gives CASSETQGSDTQYF.

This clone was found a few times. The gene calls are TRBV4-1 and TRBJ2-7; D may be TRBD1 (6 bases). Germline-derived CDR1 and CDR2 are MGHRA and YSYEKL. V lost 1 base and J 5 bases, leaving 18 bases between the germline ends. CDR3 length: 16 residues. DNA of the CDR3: TGCGCCAGCAGCCAAGGAGTCGTACAGGGCCCTCACGAGCAGTACTTC. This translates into CASSQGVVQGPHEQYF.

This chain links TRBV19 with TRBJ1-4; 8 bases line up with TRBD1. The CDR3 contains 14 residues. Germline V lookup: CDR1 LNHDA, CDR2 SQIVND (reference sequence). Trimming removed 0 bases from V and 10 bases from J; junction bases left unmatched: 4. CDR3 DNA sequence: TGTGCCAGTAGTATAGACTCAGGGGGCAGAAAACTGTTTTTT. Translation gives CASSIDSGGRKLFF.